The present TCR beta chain was sequenced within a study of TIL therapy for anti-PD-1-resistant metastatic lung cancer. The V gene's germline CDR1 is LNHDA and CDR2 SQIVND (reference sequence). The germline V and J ends were trimmed by 7 bases and 1 base, with 10 bases remaining between them. The CDR3 consists of 13 residues. Time point defined: pre-treatment sample, taken before nivolumab and TIL therapy. The tumor samples were excised metastases, mostly pleural nodules or supraclavicular lymph nodes. This was the immunoSEQ v3 assay. Sequencing was performed with immunoSEQ multiplex PCR; in TCRdb, only in-frame clones are kept and a portion is missing. The data contain some 6,300 clones, 66% of them seen just once; the ten biggest clones take up approximately 15%.

The chain carries TRBV19 and TRBJ1-1; D not certain. This sample comprised tumor tissue, obtained at baseline. This TCR derives from a person between 25 and 79 years old with non-small cell lung cancer. The CDR3 loop reads CASIYGRNTEAFF. In DNA, the CDR3 is TGTGCCAGTATATATGGGAGGAACACTGAAGCTTTCTTT. Full variable domain (outside the CDR3, taken from reference TRBV19 and TRBJ1-1): DGGITQSPKYLFRKEGQNVTLSCEQNLNHDAMYWYRQDPGQGLRLIYYSQIVNDFQKGDIAEGYSVSREKKESFPLTVTSAQKNPTAFYLCASIYGRNTEAFFGQGTRLTVV.